This T cell receptor (beta chain) was sequenced during a study of T cells in localized non-small cell lung cancer. The study's findings and limits: Those with higher blood T cell density had longer overall survival.

Lacking atypia, the adjacent lung had been sampled at least 2 cm away from the tumor margin. Assay used: immunoSEQ multiplex PCR; TCRdb lists only in-frame clones, some missing. This table has 1,300 to 1,500 clones, about 20% appearing once. A remark on this clone: Its antigen remains unknown.

The V and J ends lost 3 bases and 2 bases, in that order; junction bases with no gene match: 5. From germline, CDR1 is GTSNPN and CDR2 SVGIG (reference sequence). The length of the CDR3 is 15 residues. The starting material was normal lung tissue next to the tumor, obtained before any cancer treatment. The TCR was taken from a female donor aged 60 or older with stage II squamous cell lung carcinoma. V gene TRBV30 combines with J gene TRBJ1-2; TRBD1 aligns across 11 bases. CDR3 sequence (DNA): TGTGCCTGGAGGCGTCGGGACAGGGGGAACTATGGCTACACCTTC. It encodes CAWRRRDRGNYGYTF.